This T cell receptor beta chain was recovered during a study of molecular identifiers for immune sequencing clone quantification. TCRdb re-called the PCR reads through MiXCR, storing one row per CDR3 protein. This sample yields about half a million distinct CDR3 sequences, of which around a fifth are seen a single time; 0.7% to 0.95% belongs to the top ten. The CDR3 runs 13 residues. Trimming stripped 3 bases from V and 5 bases from J, with 11 bases between. Germline V gives CDR1 SGHKS, CDR2 YYEKEE (reference sequence). This clonotype was seen more than once but under ten times. This sequence was found in a human donor in good health. Some libraries in this study had Jurkat cell RNA spiked in. The sequencing sample was made of naive CD8+ T cells from blood, with Jurkat cell RNA spiked in. This sample's subset: FACS-sorted CD8+CD4-CCR7+CD45RA+ naive T cells. V is TRBV5-5 and J is TRBJ2-5; a possible D gene is TRBD2 (6 bases). CDR3 DNA sequence: TGTGCCAGCAGCTGGGGGGTTCCTGAGACCCAGTACTTC. As protein: CASSWGVPETQYF.